The next 18 T cell receptor beta chains were all read from a single sample in a study of blood T cell repertoires in COVID-19. Clones were sequenced by immunoSEQ multiplex PCR, and TCRdb holds only the in-frame ones, with some missing. Here the sample spans 150,000 to 200,000 clones, under 90% being singletons. Sequencing was done on a sample of PBMCs or T cells enriched from blood (not recorded which). The receptors here all came from a man between 45 and 60 years old who had recovered from COVID-19.

V gene TRBV2 combines with J gene TRBJ2-7, with D possibly TRBD1 on 5 matching bases. CDR3 length equals 12 residues. The germline V and J ends were trimmed by 8 bases and 4 bases, with 12 bases remaining between them. In germline, CDR1 is SNHLY, CDR2 FYNNEI. CDR3 sequence: CASQDNTYEQYF. The CDR3 DNA reads as TGTGCCAGCCAGGACAACACTTACGAGCAGTACTTC.

The chain employs TRBV4-1 and TRBJ2-7, with D unclear. The CDR3 is 16 residues long. V was shortened by 4 bases and J by 0 bases, with 16 bases between the two germline ends. CDR1 is MGHRA and CDR2 is YSYEKL in the germline V gene. This CDR3 is CASSPATRHNSYEQYF. CDR3 bases: TGCGCCAGCAGCCCGGCCACGAGACACAACTCCTACGAGCAGTACTTC.

This chain links TRBV5-5 with TRBJ1-1; tentatively, D is TRBD1 (5 bases). Germline V lookup: CDR1 SGHKS, CDR2 YYEKEE (reference sequence). Trimming took 1 base from V and 3 from J, leaving 13 bases between them. There are 15 residues in the CDR3. The CDR3 protein is CASSLLIGVDTEAFF. DNA of the CDR3: TGTGCCAGCAGCTTGCTAATAGGGGTGGACACTGAAGCTTTCTTT. Together with reference TRBV5-5 and TRBJ1-1, the CDR3 gives the full variable domain: DAGVTQSPTHLIKTRGQQVTLRCSPISGHKSVSWYQQVLGQGPQFIFQYYEKEERGRGNFPDRFSARQFPNYSSELNVNALLLGDSALYLCASSLLIGVDTEAFFGQGTRLTVV.

The genes are TRBV18 and TRBJ1-1; 7 positions agree with TRBD1. The CDR3 loop spans 15 amino acids. V trimming: 3 bases; J trimming: 1 base; junction bases outside the gene matches: 5. CDR1 is KGHSH, CDR2 LQKENI, per germline. The CDR3 spells CASSPYRTGNTEAFF. The CDR3 region has the DNA TGTGCCAGCTCACCCTACCGGACAGGGAACACTGAAGCTTTCTTT.

V and J are TRBV10-3 and TRBJ2-3, with D perhaps TRBD1 (5 bases). Germline V gives CDR1 ENHRY, CDR2 SYGVKD. The CDR3 covers 12 residues. V was cut by 10 bases and J by 2 bases, with 10 bases left in between. This CDR3 is CATRAATDTQYF. For the CDR3, the DNA is TGTGCCACCAGGGCCGCCACAGATACGCAGTATTTT.

The chain carries TRBV30 and TRBJ1-4; TRBD1 is a possible D gene (6 bases). V lost 0 bases, J lost 11 bases, and 10 bases lay in between. CDR1 and CDR2 from the germline V gene are GTSNPN and SVGIG (reference sequence). The CDR3 totals 12 residues. Written as DNA, the CDR3 is TGTGCCTGGAGTGTACAGGGAAGCAAACTGTTTTTT. Translated: CAWSVQGSKLFF.

For the CDR3, the DNA is TGTGCCAGCAGGGACCCTCGGGGGGGAGGAGGCACTGAAGCTTTCTTT. It encodes CASRDPRGGGGTEAFF. The chain joins TRBV9 to TRBJ1-1; tentative D call: TRBD1 (5 bases). In germline, CDR1 is SGDLS, CDR2 YYNGEE. Trimming took 5 bases from V and 4 from J, leaving 21 bases between them. This CDR3 has 16 amino acids.

The chain carries TRBV7-9 and TRBJ2-7; D remains ambiguous. The CDR3 has 12 amino acids. Germline loops: CDR1 SEHNR, CDR2 FQNEAQ (reference sequence). Trimming left V 2 bases short and J 1 base short, with 3 bases between. The CDR3 region has the DNA TGTGCCAGCAGCTTACAGTCCTACGAGCAGTACTTC. Encoded protein: CASSLQSYEQYF.

CDR3 nucleotides: TGTGCCAGCAGCACGACTACGACCAGGGGGCCACGGGAGACCCAGTACTTC. This gives the protein CASSTTTTRGPRETQYF. The chain is built from TRBV7-9 and TRBJ2-5; 8 positions match TRBD1. Trimming at V came to 5 bases and at J to 5 bases, leaving 16 bases not matched to a gene. Germline assignment: CDR1 SEHNR and CDR2 FQNEAQ (reference sequence). There are 17 residues in the CDR3.

The CDR3 coding sequence is TGTGCCAGCAGCTTAGAGGCAGGGGTAAACACCGGGGAGCTGTTTTTT. Protein sequence: CASSLEAGVNTGELFF. The V and J genes are TRBV7-9 and TRBJ2-2; a possible D gene is TRBD1 (6 bases). CDR1 is SEHNR, CDR2 FQNEAQ, per germline (reference sequence). CDR3 length: 16 amino acids. V gave up 1 base and J gave up 2 bases, with 11 bases separating them.

CDR3 in DNA: TGTGCCAGCAGCCAGAGCGACAGGGGGCGGTCTAGGAGCTATGGCTACACCTTC. This codes for CASSQSDRGRSRSYGYTF. The chain has TRBV3-1 (or the pseudogene TRBV3-2) and TRBJ1-2; 10 bases match TRBD1. This CDR3 has 18 amino acids. The V gene end was trimmed by 3 bases and the J gene end by 4 bases; junction bases not matched to a gene: 14. Germline V gene lookup returns CDR1 LGHDT and CDR2 YNNKEL (reference sequence).

In DNA form, the CDR3 reads TGTGCCAGCACCGAAAGACAGGGAGGAAATTCACCCCTCCACTTT. Translating gives CASTERQGGNSPLHF. V is TRBV6-5 and J is TRBJ1-6; 7 nucleotides match TRBD1. CDR1 is MNHEY, CDR2 SVGAGI, per germline. After removal of 7 bases from V and 7 bases from J, the junction contained 10 bases not matched to a gene. The CDR3 consists of 15 residues.

This sequence joins TRBV4-2 and TRBJ2-3; possible D gene TRBD1, 5 bases. Trimming took 4 bases from V and 2 from J, leaving 16 bases between them. This CDR3 is built from 16 residues. CDR1 is LGHNA, CDR2 YNFKEQ, per germline. Here the CDR3 DNA reads TGTGCCAGCAGCCGACGTCAGGGTGAGGCCACAGATACGCAGTATTTT. Amino acids: CASSRRQGEATDTQYF.

The chain combines TRBV29-1 with TRBJ2-7; 10 positions match TRBD2. This CDR3 region has 15 residues. After removal of 4 bases from V and 6 bases from J, the junction contained 12 bases not matched to a gene. Germline values: CDR1 SQVTM, CDR2 ANQGSEA. DNA for the CDR3: TGCAGCGTTGTCTCGTCTAGCGGGGGACCAGGCGAGCAGTACTTC. Translation: CSVVSSSGGPGEQYF.

This rearrangement joins TRBV6-5 to TRBJ2-7; possible D gene TRBD2, 6 bases. The CDR3 is made up of 16 amino acids. The V end lost 0 bases, the J end lost 6 bases, and 18 bases lay between the germline ends. The germline V gene has CDR1 MNHEY and CDR2 SVGAGI. CDR3 sequence (DNA): TGTGCCAGCAGTTACTCGATATTCCCTTCTAGCGCCGAGCAGTACTTC. Its translation: CASSYSIFPSSAEQYF.

This sequence joins TRBV4-1 and TRBJ1-5, with TRBD1 identical over 7 bases. Germline CDR1 and CDR2: MGHRA and YSYEKL. The junction had 6 bases not matched to a gene; V was cut back by 0 bases and J by 7 bases. The CDR3 spans 15 residues. CDR3 loop: CASSQEIQGFQPQHF. DNA of the CDR3: TGCGCCAGCAGCCAAGAAATACAGGGGTTCCAGCCCCAGCATTTT.

This rearrangement joins TRBV28 to TRBJ2-1; TRBD2 aligns across 8 bases. Per germline, CDR1 MDHEN and CDR2 SYDVKM. The CDR3 has 15 residues. V lost 3 bases to trimming and J lost 5 bases; unmatched junction nucleotides: 6. CDR3 residues: CASSLVVAGNNEQFF. CDR3 DNA sequence: TGTGCCAGCAGTTTGGTGGTAGCGGGGAACAATGAGCAGTTCTTC.

CDR3 nucleotides: TGCGCCAGCAGCTTCGAGTTCTCTAGGGGCAAAAACACTGAAGCTTTCTTT. Translated: CASSFEFSRGKNTEAFF. The chain recombines TRBV5-1 with TRBJ1-1; D might be TRBD1 (5 bases). The CDR3 totals 17 residues. From germline, CDR1 is SGHRS and CDR2 YFSETQ. Trimming left V 2 bases short and J 2 bases short, with 19 bases between.